This T cell receptor beta chain comes out of a study of T-cell memory formation after mild COVID-19. For the study at large: In these data, TCR clusters were largely donor specific. Study-wide points: In pre-infection memory, a portion of responding clones appeared, which suggested that cross-reactive memory joined. Contracting clones from day 15 to 85 showed balanced CD4/CD8; later expanders favored CD4+. SARS-CoV-2 specificity of second-wave clones peaking day 37 was unconfirmed.

With regard to this clonotype: Its antigen is undetermined.

This CDR3 spans 13 amino acids. The ends were cut back, 0 bases at V and 4 bases at J, with 6 bases in the middle. Germline assignment: CDR1 SGDLS and CDR2 YYNGEE. In TCRdb, the 5' RACE reads were re-called with MiXCR into one record per CDR3 protein. The sample consists of almost 350,000 distinct CDR3 sequences, around a fifth of them appearing once. The chain links TRBV9 to TRBJ2-3; unclear D gene. Sequencing was done on a sample of PBMCs or a T cell subset sorted from them (not recorded which). The clonotype comes from a man aged 18 to 35 who had mild COVID-19 (a few samples of this study predate the infection). Cell type and time point are not known. CDR3 sequence: CASSVAGSDTQYF. CDR3 nucleotide sequence: TGTGCCAGCAGCGTAGCTGGGTCAGATACGCAGTATTTT.